This TCR beta chain was profiled in a study of shared clonotypes between healthy human individuals. Overall study results and limits: Donor scarcity curtailed the genetic and exposure-history diversity represented herein. Clonotype sharing levels among donors were expected to vary with sequencing depth.

Concerning this clone: What it binds is not known. Within the sample, other DNA sequences also encode this same CDR3.

V shed 0 bases, J shed 1 base, and the junction held 4 bases outside the gene matches. Germline assignment: CDR1 SGDLS and CDR2 YYNGEE. CDR3 length: 16 residues. The data were produced by immunoSEQ multiplex PCR, yet TCRdb's version contains in-frame clones alone and is incomplete. This sample has about 2.4 million clones, with more than 80% found just once. From CD4+ cells came CD45RA+ naive and CD45RA-negative memory subsets. The sample taken for sequencing was naive CD4+ T cells sorted from blood. Subset denoted: CD45RA+ positively selected. The source is a man aged 18 to 29 in good health. The chain links TRBV9 to TRBJ2-3, with 8 bases fitting TRBD2. CDR3 sequence: CASSVGSGGGTDTQYF. The CDR3 DNA is TGTGCCAGCAGCGTAGGTTCGGGGGGGGGCACAGATACGCAGTATTTT.